One and the same sample provided the 32 T cell receptor beta chains below, sequenced in a study of T cell responses to AZD1222 COVID-19 vaccine. Using immunoSEQ multiplex PCR, the repertoire was profiled, and TCRdb retains in-frame clones only, with some absent. This table holds about 78,000 clones, 70% to 85% found once. The specimen was peripheral blood, collected on day 0 of AZD1222 vaccination. These receptors all come from an adult in good health.

The genes are TRBV14 and TRBJ1-1, with TRBD1 identical over 8 bases. Germline-derived CDR1 and CDR2 are SGHDN and FVKESK. This CDR3 comprises 17 residues. J lost 7 bases, V lost 0 bases, and 13 bases had no gene match. CDR3 in amino acids: CASSQDKAGGAGDEAFF. In DNA, the CDR3 is TGTGCCAGCAGCCAAGATAAAGCAGGGGGCGCAGGGGATGAAGCTTTCTTT.

The chain has TRBV5-4 and TRBJ2-7, with D possibly being TRBD1 (6 bases). Germline values: CDR1 SGHNT, CDR2 YYREEE (reference sequence). Trimming took off 10 bases at V and 0 bases at J, with 14 bases between the two ends. The CDR3 has 13 amino acids. CDR3 loop: CASGTLSSYEQYF. The CDR3 DNA reads as TGTGCCTCCGGGACACTTAGCTCCTACGAGCAGTACTTC.

This chain joins TRBV7-8 and TRBJ2-1; 11 positions match TRBD2. Germline lookup yields CDR1 SGHVS and CDR2 FQNEAQ. This CDR3 is 22 amino acids long. V shed 1 base, J shed 7 bases, and the junction held 24 bases outside the gene matches. The CDR3 reads CASSLVYLRLDVAGGPYNEQFF. CDR3 sequence (DNA): TGTGCCAGCAGCTTAGTGTATCTCCGACTAGATGTAGCGGGAGGGCCTTATAATGAGCAGTTCTTC. Full variable domain (outside the CDR3, taken from reference TRBV7-8 and TRBJ2-1): GAGVSQSPRYKVAKRGQDVALRCDPISGHVSLFWYQQALGQGPEFLTYFQNEAQLDKSGLPSDRFFAERPEGSVSTLKIQRTQQEDSAVYLCASSLVYLRLDVAGGPYNEQFFGPGTRLTVL.

This clone has only a few counts. The chain carries TRBV7-2 and TRBJ2-7, with TRBD2 identical over 10 bases. This CDR3 comprises 15 residues. Germline V gene lookup returns CDR1 SGHTA and CDR2 FQGNSA. J lost 2 bases, V lost 5 bases, and 6 bases had no gene match. CDR3 nucleotide sequence: TGTGCCAGCAGCCCCGGGACTAGCGAACCCTACGAGCAGTACTTC. Amino acids: CASSPGTSEPYEQYF.

This chain connects TRBV13 to TRBJ2-5; the D gene could be TRBD1 or TRBD2 (5 bases each). Germline lookup yields CDR1 PRHDT and CDR2 FYEKMQ (reference sequence). The CDR3 extends over 14 amino acids. Trimming removed 5 bases at V and 5 bases at J, with 15 bases between. The CDR3 loop is CASSTRGVGETQYF. CDR3 bases: TGTGCCAGCAGCACTAGGGGAGTGGGGGAGACCCAGTACTTC.

The V and J genes are TRBV4-3 and TRBJ1-5; no firm D call. V dropped 4 bases and J dropped 0 bases, with 10 bases sitting between them. CDR1 is LGHNA and CDR2 is YSLEER in the germline V gene. The CDR3 contains 15 residues. The CDR3 bases are TGCGCCAGCAGCCTTGACATTTATAGCAATCAGCCCCAGCATTTT. It codes for CASSLDIYSNQPQHF.

V and J are TRBV4-2 and TRBJ2-5; 8 nucleotides agree with TRBD2. V dropped 4 bases and J dropped 1; count of bases not matched to a gene: 5. This CDR3 has 15 amino acids. Germline V gives CDR1 LGHNA, CDR2 YNFKEQ. Written as DNA, the CDR3 is TGTGCCAGCAGCCCGGAACGGGGGGGCCAAGAGACCCAGTACTTC. It yields the protein CASSPERGGQETQYF.

This rearrangement joins TRBV11-3 to TRBJ1-1, with D uncertain. CDR1 and CDR2 from the germline V gene are SGHNT and YENEEA. The CDR3 has 12 residues. V was pared by 5 bases and J by 8 bases, with 12 bases between. CDR3 protein: CASSAGEAEAFF. DNA of the CDR3: TGTGCCAGCAGCGCCGGGGAGGCCGAAGCTTTCTTT.

The chain has TRBV5-1 and TRBJ1-2; D uncertain. CDR1 and CDR2 from the germline V gene are SGHRS and YFSETQ. Trimming took off 0 bases at V and 0 bases at J, with 15 bases between the two ends. This CDR3 contains 17 residues. This CDR3 reads CASSLVSGRESNYGYTF. CDR3 nucleotides: TGCGCCAGCAGCTTGGTAAGCGGACGGGAGTCTAACTATGGCTACACCTTC.

The genes are TRBV7-6 and TRBJ1-1; the match to TRBD1 covers 8 bases. CDR3 size: 16 residues. CDR1 is SGHVS and CDR2 is FNYEAQ in the germline V gene. Trimming removed 4 bases from V and 0 bases from J; junction bases left unmatched: 7. The CDR3 protein is CASSSTDRVMNTEAFF. CDR3 DNA: TGTGCCAGCAGCTCCACGGACAGGGTCATGAACACTGAAGCTTTCTTT.

V is TRBV5-6 and J is TRBJ2-3; 9 positions match TRBD2. The germline gives CDR1 SGHDT, CDR2 YYEEEE. Germline trimming cut 1 base from V and 0 bases from J; bases unmatched to any gene: 6. CDR3 size: 17 residues. CDR3 region: CASSLLGGGASTDTQYF. In DNA form, the CDR3 reads TGTGCCAGCAGCTTGCTCGGCGGGGGGGCTAGCACAGATACGCAGTATTTT.

Of note for this clone: An end of the junction does not agree with germline; a read error may underlie this. This chain connects TRBV5-4 to TRBJ2-7; perhaps TRBD2 as D (6 bases). Looked up from germline, CDR1 is SGHNT and CDR2 is YYREEE (reference sequence). The CDR3 spans 13 residues. CDR3 in DNA: TGTGCCAGCAGCCTCCTGGGGGGTCCACGGTGGAACTTC. The encoded protein is CASSLLGGPRWNF. Combining the CDR3 with reference TRBV5-4 and TRBJ2-7 gives the whole variable domain ETGVTQSPTHLIKTRGQQVTLRCSSQSGHNTVSWYQQALGQGPQFIFQYYREEENGRGNFPPRFSGLQFPNYSSELNVNALELDDSALYLCASSLLGGPRWNFGPGTRLTVT.

The chain joins TRBV6-1 to TRBJ1-4; D is perhaps TRBD1 (6 bases). The germline V and J ends were trimmed by 1 base and 8 bases, with 11 bases remaining between them. Germline V lookup: CDR1 MNHNS, CDR2 SASEGT. This CDR3 comprises 14 residues. The CDR3 is CASSEVGAEEKLFF. The CDR3 nucleotides are TGTGCCAGCAGTGAAGTGGGGGCCGAAGAAAAACTGTTTTTT.

This chain connects TRBV18 to TRBJ2-1; D is uncertain. The germline gives CDR1 KGHSH, CDR2 LQKENI. V shed 4 bases and J shed 7 bases, with 11 bases lying between them. The CDR3 loop spans 13 amino acids. The CDR3 bases are TGTGCCAGCTCACAGCAAAGTGGGAATGAGCAGTTCTTC. This translates into CASSQQSGNEQFF. Full variable domain (missing parts from reference TRBV18 and TRBJ2-1): NAGVMQNPRHLVRRRGQEARLRCSPMKGHSHVYWYRQLPEEGLKFMVYLQKENIIDESGMPKERFSAEFPKEGPSILRIQQVVRGDSAAYFCASSQQSGNEQFFGPGTRLTVL.

This clone was seen only once. V usage is TRBV5-4 and J usage is TRBJ2-7, with TRBD1 matching 7 bases. The J segment lost 1 base and the V segment lost 0 bases, leaving 1 base of the junction unmatched. Germline CDR1 reads SGHNT; CDR2 reads YYREEE (reference sequence). This CDR3 region has 14 residues. CDR3 in amino acids: CASSLGDRSYEQYF. The CDR3 coding sequence is TGTGCCAGCAGCTTGGGGGACAGATCCTACGAGCAGTACTTC.

This chain uses TRBV4-3 with TRBJ2-2; tentative D call: TRBD2 (6 bases). This CDR3 region has 17 residues. Trimming cost V 0 bases and J 5 bases, with 16 bases left between them. Germline CDR1 is LGHNA and CDR2 is YSLEER. This CDR3 reads CASSQDPPGGRTGELFF. CDR3 nucleotides: TGCGCCAGCAGCCAAGATCCCCCCGGGGGACGGACCGGGGAGCTGTTTTTT.

This clone was seen once. The chain joins TRBV4-3 to TRBJ2-7; possibly TRBD1 or TRBD2 for D (5 bases each). CDR3 length: 15 amino acids. Trimming removed 4 bases at V and 3 bases at J, with 16 bases between. Germline CDR1 and CDR2: LGHNA and YSLEER. CDR3 nucleotides: TGCGCCAGCAGCCCTCCGGGGCTCGCGGGCTACGAGCAGTACTTC. Its translation is CASSPPGLAGYEQYF.

The chain joins TRBV4-3 to TRBJ2-7; no reliable D call. Germline CDR1 LGHNA, CDR2 YSLEER. Between the trimmed V and J ends, which lost 2 bases and 2 bases, there was a span of 10 bases. The CDR3 extends over 14 amino acids. CDR3 nucleotides: TGCGCCAGCAGCCAATCGTATCGTGCCTACGAGCAGTACTTC. Translated, it gives CASSQSYRAYEQYF.

V usage is TRBV6-6 and J usage is TRBJ1-1; D might be TRBD1 (6 bases). The CDR3 totals 15 residues. V lost 5 bases and J lost 7, with 20 bases in between. Germline V gene sequence: CDR1 MNHNY, CDR2 SVGAGI (reference sequence). CDR3 loop: CASSGQWDTKDEAFF. CDR3 coding DNA: TGTGCCAGCAGTGGGCAATGGGACACGAAGGATGAAGCTTTCTTT.

The V and J genes are TRBV19 and TRBJ2-7, with D possibly being TRBD1 or TRBD2 (5 bases each). The V gene lost 2 bases and the J gene lost 2 bases, with 16 bases spanning the gap. This CDR3 spans 16 amino acids. Germline values: CDR1 LNHDA, CDR2 SQIVND (reference sequence). The CDR3 loop is CASSISWTRETYEQYF. CDR3 nucleotide sequence: TGTGCCAGTAGTATATCTTGGACAAGGGAGACCTACGAGCAGTACTTC. The variable domain in full, completed from reference TRBV19 and TRBJ2-7, reads DGGITQSPKYLFRKEGQNVTLSCEQNLNHDAMYWYRQDPGQGLRLIYYSQIVNDFQKGDIAEGYSVSREKKESFPLTVTSAQKNPTAFYLCASSISWTRETYEQYFGPGTRLTVT.

The V and J genes are TRBV5-4 and TRBJ2-5, with 8 bases lining up with TRBD2. Germline V gene lookup returns CDR1 SGHNT and CDR2 YYREEE (reference sequence). Trimming at V came to 2 bases and at J to 1 base, leaving 4 bases not matched to a gene. The CDR3 extends over 15 amino acids. CDR3 DNA sequence: TGTGCCAGCAGCTTTTCGGGAGGGACCCAAGAGACCCAGTACTTC. Translation gives CASSFSGGTQETQYF.

The V call is TRBV19, the J call TRBJ2-1; 7 bases are a match to TRBD2. Germline CDR1 LNHDA, CDR2 SQIVND (reference sequence). J was trimmed by 1 base and V by 11 bases; bases with no gene match: 5. The length of the CDR3 is 13 residues. CDR3 in amino acids: CALGGGSYNEQFF. CDR3 coding DNA: TGTGCCCTCGGGGGAGGGTCCTACAATGAGCAGTTCTTC.

The sample holds a few counts of this clone. V usage is TRBV28 and J usage is TRBJ2-4; a possible D gene is TRBD2 (7 bases). The CDR3 is made up of 14 amino acids. The germline V gene encodes CDR1 MDHEN and CDR2 SYDVKM. Trimming pared 6 bases from V and 6 bases from J, leaving 15 bases between. Written as DNA, the CDR3 is TGTGCCAGCAGATCACCGGGGGGCTCAAACATTCAGTACTTC. It translates to CASRSPGGSNIQYF.

This clone was counted once. The V gene is TRBV2, the J gene TRBJ1-4; a possible D gene is TRBD1 (6 bases). Trimming shortened V by 4 bases and J by 12 bases, and 21 bases separated the two germline ends. Looked up from germline, CDR1 is SNHLY and CDR2 is FYNNEI. The CDR3 runs 15 residues. The CDR3 loop reads CASSGTVGVWVQLFF. For the CDR3, the DNA is TGTGCCAGCAGTGGGACAGTGGGGGTTTGGGTGCAACTGTTTTTT.

The rearrangement uses TRBV18 and TRBJ1-5, with D possibly matching TRBD1 (5 bases). The V end lost 3 bases, the J end lost 3 bases, and 9 bases lay between the germline ends. CDR1 is KGHSH and CDR2 is LQKENI in the germline V gene. The CDR3 runs 14 residues. DNA for the CDR3: TGTGCCAGCTCACCTCGACAGAACAATCAGCCCCAGCATTTT. Amino acids: CASSPRQNNQPQHF.

The genes are TRBV9 and TRBJ1-1; D gene uncertain. CDR1 and CDR2 (germline): SGDLS, YYNGEE. Trimming took off 0 bases at V and 1 base at J, with 7 bases between the two ends. This CDR3 has 14 amino acids. The CDR3 DNA reads as TGTGCCAGCAGCGTAGGTTGGAAGAACACTGAAGCTTTCTTT. It codes for CASSVGWKNTEAFF.

CDR3 region: CAIGVAAEQFF. In DNA, the CDR3 is TGTGCCATCGGGGTAGCAGCTGAGCAGTTCTTC. The chain links TRBV10-3 to TRBJ2-1; D is undetermined. Germline CDR1 is ENHRY and CDR2 is SYGVKD. Between the trimmed V and J ends, which lost 8 bases and 9 bases, there was a span of 11 bases. This CDR3 spans 11 amino acids.

CDR3 nucleotide sequence: TGTGCCAGCAGCGAGAGACAGGGGGCTGGCTACACCTTC. This sequence encodes CASSERQGAGYTF. The V gene is TRBV27, the J gene TRBJ1-2, with 10 bases identical to TRBD1. Trimming at V came to 6 bases and at J to 7 bases, leaving 5 bases not matched to a gene. The length of the CDR3 is 13 residues. Germline V gene data show CDR1 as MNHEY and CDR2 as SMNVEV (reference sequence).

V is TRBV18 and J is TRBJ2-7; the match to TRBD1 covers 12 bases. The CDR3 has 16 amino acids. Germline CDR1 reads KGHSH; CDR2 reads LQKENI. The V segment lost 4 bases and the J segment 7 bases; nucleotides outside the gene matches: 11. CDR3 loop: CASSRIRDRGRREQYF. CDR3 sequence (DNA): TGTGCCAGCTCACGAATCCGGGACAGGGGGCGTCGGGAGCAGTACTTC.

The CDR3 loop is CASSLAKVARYNEQFF. In DNA form, the CDR3 reads TGTGCCAGCAGCTTAGCGAAGGTAGCCCGATACAATGAGCAGTTCTTC. The genes are TRBV7-2 and TRBJ2-1; D is ambiguous. CDR3 length: 16 amino acids. Germline CDR1 reads SGHTA; CDR2 reads FQGNSA. V lost 0 bases to trimming and J lost 4 bases, with 13 bases between them.

V gene TRBV10-3 combines with J gene TRBJ2-2, with a possible D match to TRBD2 (6 bases). Trimming removed 7 bases from V and 0 bases from J, with 15 bases in between. The CDR3 has 16 amino acids. From germline, CDR1 is ENHRY and CDR2 SYGVKD. In DNA, the CDR3 is TGTGCCATCAAGCGGGCCTCAGGGACGAACACCGGGGAGCTGTTTTTT. This sequence encodes CAIKRASGTNTGELFF.

This rearrangement joins TRBV18 to TRBJ2-1, with D tentatively TRBD2 (6 bases). V was clipped by 4 bases and J by 2 bases, with 12 bases between them. Germline CDR1 and CDR2: KGHSH and LQKENI. The CDR3 extends over 15 amino acids. CDR3 amino acids: CASSLIGGTYNEQFF. CDR3 sequence (DNA): TGTGCCAGCTCACTGATCGGCGGGACCTACAATGAGCAGTTCTTC.